The 25 T cell receptor beta chains below were found in one sample sequenced in a study of control samples from healthy donors and cancer patients. Sequencing was performed with immunoSEQ multiplex PCR; in TCRdb, only in-frame clones are kept and a portion is missing. Seen here are some 100,000 clones, around three quarters observed once, and the top ten hold roughly a tenth. Sequencing was performed on blood. All receptors come from a woman aged 25-40 years in good health.

V usage is TRBV7-2 and J usage is TRBJ1-4; no definite D call. From germline, CDR1 is SGHTA and CDR2 FQGNSA. The CDR3 has 16 amino acids. The V end was cut by 4 bases, the J end by 5 bases, with 17 bases between. The CDR3 sequence: CASSWAGGVPNEKLFF. CDR3 coding DNA: TGTGCCAGCAGCTGGGCGGGCGGTGTACCGAATGAAAAACTGTTTTTT.

DNA for the CDR3: TGCAGCGCTGGGGACAGCGGGGCCTATGGCTACACCTTC. This translates into CSAGDSGAYGYTF. J is TRBJ1-2 and V is TRBV29-1; 7 bases agree with TRBD1. The V segment lost 7 bases and the J segment 4 bases; nucleotides outside the gene matches: 9. This CDR3 has 13 amino acids. Germline CDR1 and CDR2: SQVTM and ANQGSEA.

CDR3 protein: CASSEGAGELFF. CDR3 bases: TGTGCCAGCAGCGAAGGGGCCGGGGAGCTGTTTTTT. V usage is TRBV13 and J usage is TRBJ2-2, with D tentatively TRBD1 (5 bases). This CDR3 has 12 amino acids. Germline loops: CDR1 PRHDT, CDR2 FYEKMQ (reference sequence). V gave up 5 bases and J gave up 6 bases, with 7 bases separating them.

This clone was counted a few times. The V gene is TRBV7-8, the J gene TRBJ2-2; TRBD2 matches at 7 bases. Germline CDR1 and CDR2: SGHVS and FQNEAQ. The CDR3 loop spans 15 amino acids. The V and J ends lost 2 bases and 4 bases, in that order; junction bases with no gene match: 4. CDR3: CASSLSGVVTGELFF. The CDR3 DNA sequence: TGTGCCAGCAGCTTAAGCGGGGTGGTCACCGGGGAGCTGTTTTTT.

This rearrangement joins TRBV19 to TRBJ1-1, with TRBD1 as a possible D gene (6 bases). CDR3 size: 17 residues. CDR1 is LNHDA and CDR2 is SQIVND in the germline V gene (reference sequence). V was pared by 7 bases and J by 2 bases, with 23 bases between. The CDR3 nucleotides read TGTGCCAGTACCTCTTCCCTGGGGGGGCCTCCAAACACTGAAGCTTTCTTT. It encodes CASTSSLGGPPNTEAFF.

The chain couples TRBV3-1 (or the pseudogene TRBV3-2) to TRBJ2-1; 8 bases match TRBD2. This CDR3 comprises 15 residues. Germline CDR1 and CDR2: LGHDT and YNNKEL (reference sequence). J lost 0 bases, V lost 2 bases, and 0 bases had no gene match. CDR3 DNA sequence: TGTGCCAGCAGCCAACGGGGGGGCTCCTACAATGAGCAGTTCTTC. Protein sequence: CASSQRGGSYNEQFF.

The V and J genes are TRBV5-1 and TRBJ1-4; D uncertain. CDR1 SGHRS and CDR2 YFSETQ come from the germline V gene. Trimming took off 0 bases at V and 1 base at J, with 4 bases between the two ends. The CDR3 runs to 14 residues. DNA of the CDR3: TGCGCCAGCAGCTTGGCCCTAACTAATGAAAAACTGTTTTTT. Its translation: CASSLALTNEKLFF.

The V gene is TRBV4-1, the J gene TRBJ2-1, with TRBD2 as a possible D gene (6 bases). Germline CDR1 MGHRA, CDR2 YSYEKL. V was pared by 4 bases and J by 9 bases, with 22 bases between. This CDR3 has 16 amino acids. CDR3: CASSPEPGLRGSEQFF. In DNA form, the CDR3 reads TGCGCCAGCAGCCCGGAACCGGGACTCCGAGGTAGTGAGCAGTTCTTC.

V usage is TRBV19 and J usage is TRBJ1-6, with no clear D. Germline CDR1 reads LNHDA; CDR2 reads SQIVND (reference sequence). The CDR3 loop spans 14 amino acids. Trimming pared 3 bases from V and 1 base from J, leaving 4 bases between. This chain's CDR3 is CASSMSSYNSPLHF. DNA for the CDR3: TGTGCCAGTAGTATGAGTTCCTATAATTCACCCCTCCACTTT.

This clone was detected once. This sequence joins TRBV7-3 and TRBJ1-6; unclear D gene. The germline CDR1 and CDR2 sequences are SGHTA and FQGTGA. This CDR3 is 14 amino acids long. V was trimmed by 5 bases and J by 8 bases, leaving 13 bases between them. The DNA for the CDR3 is TGTGCCAGCAGCCTGGGAGGAGCGGATTCACCCCTCCACTTT. Encoded protein: CASSLGGADSPLHF.

This chain uses TRBV27 with TRBJ2-1; the D is unclear. The CDR3 runs 16 residues. Germline V gene sequence: CDR1 MNHEY, CDR2 SMNVEV (reference sequence). With 2 bases removed from V and 0 bases from J, the gap between germline ends came to 11 bases. The CDR3 protein is CASSLHTESSYNEQFF. The DNA of the CDR3 is TGTGCCAGCAGTTTACATACGGAGAGCTCCTACAATGAGCAGTTCTTC.

The rearrangement joins TRBV5-4 to TRBJ1-2; D is unresolved. Trimming took 4 bases from V and 4 from J, leaving 20 bases between them. This CDR3 region has 16 residues. Germline V gene sequence: CDR1 SGHNT, CDR2 YYREEE (reference sequence). The CDR3, as DNA: TGTGCCAGCAGCCGGCGAGACCGACGGGATCTCTATGGCTACACCTTC. Its translation is CASSRRDRRDLYGYTF. The whole variable domain, filled in from reference TRBV5-4 and TRBJ1-2, reads ETGVTQSPTHLIKTRGQQVTLRCSSQSGHNTVSWYQQALGQGPQFIFQYYREEENGRGNFPPRFSGLQFPNYSSELNVNALELDDSALYLCASSRRDRRDLYGYTFGSGTRLTVV.

This clone came up a few times. The chain has TRBV5-1 and TRBJ2-1, with 9 positions matching TRBD2. J was trimmed by 12 bases and V by 5 bases; bases with no gene match: 18. Germline V gives CDR1 SGHRS, CDR2 YFSETQ. The CDR3 runs 16 residues. The CDR3 region is CASRPVPGLAELSQFF. For the CDR3, the DNA is TGCGCCAGCAGGCCCGTACCGGGACTAGCCGAATTATCGCAGTTCTTC.

The genes are TRBV12-5 and TRBJ1-4; the match to TRBD1 covers 7 bases. Per germline, CDR1 LGHNT and CDR2 FRNRAP. The CDR3 is 16 residues long. Unmatched junction bases numbered 6, after V lost 5 bases and J lost 0 bases. The CDR3 DNA sequence: TGTGCTAGTGGTCAGGGGGAGACTGCAACTAATGAAAAACTGTTTTTT. Its protein product is CASGQGETATNEKLFF.

This clone has ten or more counts. This chain joins TRBV30 and TRBJ1-1; no reliable D call. Germline loops: CDR1 GTSNPN, CDR2 SVGIG (reference sequence). Trimming took 0 bases from V and 4 from J, leaving 15 bases between them. CDR3 length: 15 residues. This CDR3 is CAWSVLPPKGTEAFF. CDR3 coding DNA: TGTGCCTGGAGTGTACTGCCACCCAAGGGCACTGAAGCTTTCTTT.

The rearrangement links TRBV5-1 to TRBJ1-1; the D is unclear. The CDR3 runs 13 residues. Deletions cut 2 bases from V and 0 bases from J, with 5 bases between. From germline, CDR1 is SGHRS and CDR2 YFSETQ. This CDR3 reads CASSFTVNTEAFF. CDR3 DNA sequence: TGCGCCAGCAGCTTCACAGTGAACACTGAAGCTTTCTTT.

The chain is built from TRBV6-2 or TRBV6-3 and TRBJ2-1; 7 nucleotides line up with TRBD2. CDR3 length: 18 residues. The V gene end was trimmed by 0 bases and the J gene end by 3 bases; junction bases not matched to a gene: 11. The germline V gene encodes CDR1 MNHEY and CDR2 SVGEGT. In DNA form, the CDR3 reads TGTGCCAGCAGTTACTCGCTCCTCGGGGGGTCTAACTACAATGAGCAGTTCTTC. It is translated as CASSYSLLGGSNYNEQFF.

The gene calls are TRBV11-2 and TRBJ2-2; 10 nucleotides line up with TRBD1. J gave up 6 bases and V 3 bases, and 10 bases lay outside the gene matches. CDR3 length equals 17 residues. Germline V lookup: CDR1 SGHAT, CDR2 FQNNGV. The CDR3 is CASSLRSGQGVPGELFF. The DNA for the CDR3 is TGTGCCAGCAGCTTGAGGTCCGGACAGGGGGTACCCGGGGAGCTGTTTTTT.

The CDR3 here is CASSEGAGGRETQYF. The CDR3 coding sequence is TGTGCCAGCAGCGAGGGCGCGGGGGGAAGAGAGACCCAGTACTTC. This chain links TRBV9 with TRBJ2-5, with 8 bases matching TRBD2. The V gene end was trimmed by 3 bases and the J gene end by 4 bases; junction bases not matched to a gene: 8. The CDR3 runs to 15 residues. Germline values: CDR1 SGDLS, CDR2 YYNGEE.

The chain employs TRBV3-1 (or the pseudogene TRBV3-2) and TRBJ2-2; tentative D call: TRBD2 (6 bases). Per the germline V gene, CDR1 is LGHDT and CDR2 is YNNKEL (reference sequence). This CDR3 has 16 amino acids. V lost 6 bases, J lost 5 bases, and 19 bases lay in between. For the CDR3, the DNA is TGTGCCAGCAGTCTTTTGATACACCGGGGGACCGGGGAGCTGTTTTTT. It codes for CASSLLIHRGTGELFF.

The chain employs TRBV7-2 and TRBJ2-1; 8 bases align to TRBD2. The CDR3 extends over 15 amino acids. Germline V gives CDR1 SGHTA, CDR2 FQGNSA. Trimming cost V 3 bases and J 9 bases; bases outside gene matches: 10. The DNA for the CDR3 is TGTGCCAGCAGCTTGGACCGGGGGGGCCGATCTGAGCAGTTCTTC. Its translation: CASSLDRGGRSEQFF.

This sequence joins TRBV24-1 and TRBJ2-4, with a tentative D call TRBD2 (6 bases). The CDR3 extends over 16 amino acids. V dropped 3 bases and J dropped 8 bases, with 19 bases sitting between them. Germline-derived CDR1 and CDR2 are KGHDR and SFDVKD. CDR3 in DNA: TGTGCCACCAGTGATCCGCAGGCGGGGTTAGGGGACATTCAGTACTTC. Its protein is CATSDPQAGLGDIQYF.

The chain combines TRBV5-4 with TRBJ2-2, with TRBD2 matching 8 bases. After removal of 4 bases from V and 1 base from J, the junction contained 9 bases not matched to a gene. In germline, CDR1 is SGHNT, CDR2 YYREEE (reference sequence). CDR3 length equals 17 residues. The DNA of the CDR3 is TGTGCCAGCAGCGGCTCGGGGGGGGCGAGGAACACCGGGGAGCTGTTTTTT. This translates into CASSGSGGARNTGELFF. The full variable domain, with the rest looked up from reference TRBV5-4 and TRBJ2-2, is ETGVTQSPTHLIKTRGQQVTLRCSSQSGHNTVSWYQQALGQGPQFIFQYYREEENGRGNFPPRFSGLQFPNYSSELNVNALELDDSALYLCASSGSGGARNTGELFFGEGSRLTVL.

The genes are TRBV3-1 (or the pseudogene TRBV3-2) and TRBJ1-6, with D possibly being TRBD1 (5 bases). Germline V lookup: CDR1 LGHDT, CDR2 YNNKEL (reference sequence). The CDR3 totals 14 residues. V lost 3 bases to trimming and J lost 6 bases, with 9 bases between them. The CDR3: CASSQATANSPLHF. In DNA, the CDR3 is TGTGCCAGCAGCCAGGCGACAGCTAATTCACCCCTCCACTTT.

This chain joins TRBV3-1 (or the pseudogene TRBV3-2) and TRBJ1-5; 8 nucleotides agree with TRBD1. This CDR3 is built from 14 residues. Trimming at V came to 5 bases and at J to 2 bases, leaving 2 bases not matched to a gene. Germline V gene data show CDR1 as LGHDT and CDR2 as YNNKEL (reference sequence). The DNA of the CDR3 is TGTGCCAGCAGCGCGGGACAGGGCAATCAGCCCCAGCATTTT. It yields the protein CASSAGQGNQPQHF.